This T cell receptor beta chain was observed in a study of cytomegalovirus exposure and HLA in healthy donors. Study outcomes and limitations: Later on, an analysis tied over 15,000 TCR beta sequences to HLA alleles at 0.05 false discovery rate. Follow-up analysis later connected one missense variant in DCLRE1C with trimming of TCR beta V- and J-genes. Earlier analysis yielded a pattern in which most TCR beta V segments were productive about 90% or about 30% of the time.

About this clone itself: What it binds is not known.

V lost 2 bases and J lost 2; bases outside the gene matches: 9. The CDR3 has 18 amino acids. Germline V CDR1 and CDR2: MNHEY, SMNVEV (reference sequence). PCR was performed using 60 Vbeta and 13 Jbeta primers. Using immunoSEQ multiplex PCR, the repertoire was profiled, and TCRdb retains in-frame clones only, with some absent. The table includes approximately 160,000 clones, 78% detected once. Sample: PBMCs. This sequence was found in a woman in her forties or fifties in good health and CMV-seropositive. The J gene is TRBJ2-1, the V gene TRBV27, with 10 bases lining up with TRBD2. CDR3 DNA: TGTGCCAGCAGTTTACAGGGTAGCGGGAGGTACACCTACAATGAGCAGTTCTTC. It translates to CASSLQGSGRYTYNEQFF.